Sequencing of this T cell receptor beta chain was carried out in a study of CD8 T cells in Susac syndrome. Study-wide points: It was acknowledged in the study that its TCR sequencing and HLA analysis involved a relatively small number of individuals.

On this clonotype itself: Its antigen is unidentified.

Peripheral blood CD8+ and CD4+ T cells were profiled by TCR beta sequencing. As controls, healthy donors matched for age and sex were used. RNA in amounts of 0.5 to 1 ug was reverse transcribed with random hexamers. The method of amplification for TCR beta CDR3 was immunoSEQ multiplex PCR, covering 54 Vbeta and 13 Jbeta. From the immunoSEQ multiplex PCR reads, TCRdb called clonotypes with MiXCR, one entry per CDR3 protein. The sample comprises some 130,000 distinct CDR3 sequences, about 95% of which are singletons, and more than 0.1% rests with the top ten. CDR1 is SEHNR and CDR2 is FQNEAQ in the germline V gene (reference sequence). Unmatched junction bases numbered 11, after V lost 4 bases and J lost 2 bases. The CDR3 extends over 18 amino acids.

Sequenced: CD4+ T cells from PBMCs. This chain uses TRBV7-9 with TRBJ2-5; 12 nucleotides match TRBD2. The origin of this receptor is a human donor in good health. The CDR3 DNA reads TGTGCCAGCAGCTCCTCTCTAACTAGCGGGAGGTTTCAAGAGACCCAGTACTTC. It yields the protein CASSSSLTSGRFQETQYF.